This passage covers 7 T cell receptor beta chains from one sample sequenced in a study of tumor and adjacent non-tumor tissue in lung cancer. This sample's RNA came from whole unsorted tissue. The library came from three nested PCR rounds adapted from ARM-PCR protocols. TCRdb re-called the multiplex PCR reads through MiXCR, storing one row per CDR3 protein. The repertoire holds 120,000 or so distinct CDR3 sequences, over 65% seen once, with 9.5% to 15% in the top ten. Sequencing was performed on lung tumor tissue. Receptors originate from a man in his thirties or forties with non-small cell lung cancer.

This clonotype showed up many times. V and J are TRBV6-1 and TRBJ1-2, with a weak D call TRBD1 (6 bases). The V end lost 10 bases, the J end lost 4 bases, and 19 bases lay between the germline ends. Germline V gene sequence: CDR1 MNHNS, CDR2 SASEGT. The CDR3 has 14 residues. The CDR3 sequence is CATPREGGAYGYTF. CDR3 in DNA: TGTGCCACACCCCGGGAGGGGGGGGCCTATGGCTACACCTTC.

The chain joins TRBV11-2 to TRBJ1-2, with D unclear. The CDR3 extends over 13 amino acids. CDR1 and CDR2 from the germline V gene are SGHAT and FQNNGV. V lost 6 bases, J lost 13 bases, and 21 bases lay in between. CDR3 in amino acids: CASSPFGNYDCTF. Written as DNA, the CDR3 is TGTGCCAGCAGTCCCTTCGGCAACTATGATTGCACCTTC. The whole variable domain, remainder taken from reference TRBV11-2 and TRBJ1-2, is EAGVAQSPRYKIIEKRQSVAFWCNPISGHATLYWYQQILGQGPKLLIQFQNNGVVDDSQLPKDRFSAERLKGVDSTLKIQPAKLEDSAVYLCASSPFGNYDCTFGSGTRLTVV.

On this clonotype itself: The CDR3 does not end in the conserved phenylalanine or tryptophan, so this is likely a read error. The limits of the CDR3 on the DNA are not certain, so only TCRdb's listed CDR3 is given. The CDR3 here is CSVNGATDTRYS. This chain joins TRBV29-1 and TRBJ2-3. The germline CDR1 and CDR2 sequences are SQVTM and ANQGSEA. The CDR3 is 12 residues long, ends included.

This clonotype was seen only a few times. The junction shows a germline mismatch at one end, possibly a read error. V and J are TRBV20-1 and TRBJ1-5; D may be TRBD1 (5 bases). This CDR3 spans 16 amino acids. Germline assignment: CDR1 DFQATT and CDR2 SNEGSKA (reference sequence). The CDR3 is CSARDFRGYSSQPQHF. The CDR3 coding sequence is TGCAGTGCTAGAGATTTCCGGGGGTATAGCAGTCAGCCCCAGCATTTT.

This chain joins TRBV20-1 and TRBJ2-5; TRBD1 agrees at 12 bases. The trim removed 5 bases at V and 14 bases at J, leaving 15 bases unmatched. Looked up from germline, CDR1 is DFQATT and CDR2 is SNEGSKA (reference sequence). CDR3 length: 14 amino acids. As DNA, the CDR3 is TGCAGTGCTTTGGGGGACAGGGGGCGAGAGACCCTATACTTC. Translating gives CSALGDRGRETLYF.

This clonotype has a handful of counts. With a much larger clone just one base away, this may be a read error. The V call is TRBV6-2 or TRBV6-3, the J call TRBJ2-7; no firm D call. CDR1 and CDR2 from the germline V gene are MNHEY and SVGEGT. Trimming pared 6 bases from V and 3 bases from J, leaving 9 bases between. This CDR3 contains 12 residues. The CDR3 sequence: CASRRQNYEQYF. In nucleotides, the CDR3 is TGTGCCAGCAGACGCCAGAACTACGAGCAGTACTTC.

The chain has TRBV20-1 and TRBJ2-7; D ambiguous. CDR3 length equals 15 residues. Trimming stripped 5 bases from V and 3 bases from J, with 20 bases between. The germline CDR1 and CDR2 sequences are DFQATT and SNEGSKA (reference sequence). In DNA, the CDR3 is TGCAGTGCTCTACGACATGTGCATAGGCACTACGAGCAGTACTTC. It codes for CSALRHVHRHYEQYF.